Each of the 2 T cell receptor beta chains below was sequenced from the same sample in a study of CD8+CD57+ T cells in acquired aplastic anemia. TCR beta VDJ and CDR3 profiles were obtained from a genomic DNA template. TCRdb reprocessed the reads with MiXCR, giving one entry per CDR3 protein. The data hold about 160,000 distinct CDR3 sequences, with around 48% observed a single time. In patients chosen for sequencing, flow cytometry had shown CD8+CD57+ cell expansion. Sequenced sample: sorted CD4+, CD8+, or CD8+CD57+ T cells (not recorded which) from PBMCs. These receptor sequences come from a human donor with aplastic anemia.

This clonotype has a count of ten or more. The gene calls are TRBV6-5 and TRBJ2-5; 10 bases align to TRBD1. The CDR3 sequence is 15 residues long. Germline lookup yields CDR1 MNHEY and CDR2 SVGAGI. After removal of 5 bases from V and 5 bases from J, the junction contained 8 bases not matched to a gene. CDR3 nucleotide sequence: TGTGCCAGCAGTCGGGGGGGACAGGGGTTGGAGACCCAGTACTTC. It yields the protein CASSRGGQGLETQYF.

This clonotype turned up a few times. V gene TRBV24-1 combines with J gene TRBJ1-2; no clear D gene. There are 12 residues in the CDR3. The germline V gene encodes CDR1 KGHDR and CDR2 SFDVKD. The V end lost 4 bases, the J end lost 8 bases, and 10 bases lay between the germline ends. The CDR3 sequence: CATSDGPIGYTF. CDR3 sequence (DNA): TGTGCCACCAGTGACGGACCCATAGGCTACACCTTC.